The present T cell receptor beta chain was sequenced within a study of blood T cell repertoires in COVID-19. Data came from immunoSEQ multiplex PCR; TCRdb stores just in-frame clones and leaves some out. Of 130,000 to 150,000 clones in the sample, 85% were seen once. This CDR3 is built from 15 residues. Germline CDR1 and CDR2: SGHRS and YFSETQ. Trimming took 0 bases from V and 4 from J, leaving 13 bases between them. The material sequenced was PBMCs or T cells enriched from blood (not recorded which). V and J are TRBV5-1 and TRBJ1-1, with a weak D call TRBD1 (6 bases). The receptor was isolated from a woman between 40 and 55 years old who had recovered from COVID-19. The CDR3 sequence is CASSLEGGGGTEAFF. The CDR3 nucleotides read TGCGCCAGCAGCTTGGAAGGCGGGGGCGGCACTGAAGCTTTCTTT.